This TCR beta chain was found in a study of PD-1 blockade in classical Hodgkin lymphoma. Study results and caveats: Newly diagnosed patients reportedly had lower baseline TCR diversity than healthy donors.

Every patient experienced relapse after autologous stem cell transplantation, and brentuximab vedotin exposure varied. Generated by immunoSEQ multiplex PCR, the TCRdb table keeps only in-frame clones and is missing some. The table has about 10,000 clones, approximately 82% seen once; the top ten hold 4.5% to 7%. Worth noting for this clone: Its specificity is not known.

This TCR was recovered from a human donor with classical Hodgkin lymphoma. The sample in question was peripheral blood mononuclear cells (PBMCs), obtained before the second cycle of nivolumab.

The CDR3 protein is CASSFDRGNEKLFF. The CDR3, as DNA: TGCGCCAGCAGCTTTGACAGGGGTAATGAAAAACTGTTTTTT. This sequence joins TRBV5-1 and TRBJ1-4, with 8 nucleotides matching TRBD1. Germline V gives CDR1 SGHRS, CDR2 YFSETQ. Trimming cost V 2 bases and J 4 bases; bases outside gene matches: 1. CDR3 length: 14 amino acids.